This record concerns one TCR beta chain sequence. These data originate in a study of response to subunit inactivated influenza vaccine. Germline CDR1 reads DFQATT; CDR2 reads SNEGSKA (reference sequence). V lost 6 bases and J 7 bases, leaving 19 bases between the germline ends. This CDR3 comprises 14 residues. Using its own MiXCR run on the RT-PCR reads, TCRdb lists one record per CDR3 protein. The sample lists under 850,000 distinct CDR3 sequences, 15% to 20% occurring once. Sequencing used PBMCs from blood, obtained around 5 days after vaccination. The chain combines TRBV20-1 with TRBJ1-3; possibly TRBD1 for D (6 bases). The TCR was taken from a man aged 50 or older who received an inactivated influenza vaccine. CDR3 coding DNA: TGCAGTGCCCAAGTCCCAGACAGGCGGAACACCATATATTTT. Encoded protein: CSAQVPDRRNTIYF.